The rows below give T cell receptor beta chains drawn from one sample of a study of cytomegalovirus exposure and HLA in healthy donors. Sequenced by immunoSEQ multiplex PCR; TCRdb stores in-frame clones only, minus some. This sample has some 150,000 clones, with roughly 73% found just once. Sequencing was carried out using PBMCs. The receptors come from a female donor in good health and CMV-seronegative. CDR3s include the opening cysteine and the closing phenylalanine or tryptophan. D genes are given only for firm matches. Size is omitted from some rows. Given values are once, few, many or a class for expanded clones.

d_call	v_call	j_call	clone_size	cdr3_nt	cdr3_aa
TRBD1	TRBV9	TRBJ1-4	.	TGTGCCAGCAGCGTAGGCGCGGGACAGAGGGAAAAACTGTTTTTT	CASSVGAGQREKLFF
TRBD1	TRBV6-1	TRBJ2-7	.	TGTGCCAGCAGTGCCGACAGGGGGCCTTACGAGCAGTACTTC	CASSADRGPYEQYF
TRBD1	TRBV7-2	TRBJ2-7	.	TGTGCCAGCAGCTCGCGACAGGGGGCCTCCTACGAGCAGTACTTC	CASSSRQGASYEQYF
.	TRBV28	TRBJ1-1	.	TGTGCCAGCAGAGGAGTAACTGAAGCTTTCTTT	CASRGVTEAFF
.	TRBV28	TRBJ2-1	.	TGTGCCAGCAGTTTGTTGAACCCACCACAGGGTGAGCAGTTCTTC	CASSLLNPPQGEQFF
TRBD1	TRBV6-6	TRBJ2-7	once	TGTGCCAGCAGTTATAGACAGGGTCCCCTGACCTACGAGCAGTACTTC	CASSYRQGPLTYEQYF
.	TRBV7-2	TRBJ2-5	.	TGTGCCAGCAGCTTAGTCTCAGGCAGGGGTCATCAAGAGACCCAGTACTTC	CASSLVSGRGHQETQYF
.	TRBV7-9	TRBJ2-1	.	TGTGCCAGCAGCCCTCAGGAAGGAATCTCCTACAATGAGCAGTTCTTC	CASSPQEGISYNEQFF
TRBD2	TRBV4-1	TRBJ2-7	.	TGCGCCAGCAGCCAAGTACAGCCTAGCGGGTACGACGAGCAGTACTTC	CASSQVQPSGYDEQYF
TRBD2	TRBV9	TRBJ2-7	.	TGTGCCAGCAGCGTAGACCTAGCGGATATCTACGAGCAGTACTTC	CASSVDLADIYEQYF
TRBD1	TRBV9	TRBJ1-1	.	TGTGCCAGCAGCCCTCGACAGGGCCAGAACACTGAAGCTTTCTTT	CASSPRQGQNTEAFF
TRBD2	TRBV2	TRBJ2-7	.	TGTGCCAGCAGTGATCCAGCGGGGGCCCGCTACGAGCAGTACTTC	CASSDPAGARYEQYF
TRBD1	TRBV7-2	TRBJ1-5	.	TGTGCCAGCAGCCTGGACAGGGTTCAGCCCCAGCATTTT	CASSLDRVQPQHF
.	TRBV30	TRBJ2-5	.	TGTGCCTGGAGTCGGTACCAAGAGACCCAGTACTTC	CAWSRYQETQYF
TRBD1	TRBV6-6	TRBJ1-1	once	TGTGCCAGCAGTACCACCGGACAGGGGAGAACTGAAGCTTTCTTT	CASSTTGQGRTEAFF
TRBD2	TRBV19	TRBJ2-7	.	TGTGCCAGTAGTATTCGGTGGCTAGCGGGAGAAGGCTCCTACGAGCAGTACTTC	CASSIRWLAGEGSYEQYF
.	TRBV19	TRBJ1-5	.	TGTGCCAGTAGTATAGCTCGTGACTGGCCAGAGCATTTT	CASSIARDWPEHF
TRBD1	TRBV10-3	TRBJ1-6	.	TGTGCCATCAGCTATTCCGGGACAGGGAATTCACCCCTCCACTTT	CAISYSGTGNSPLHF
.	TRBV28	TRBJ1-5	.	TGTGCCAGCAGTTTTAGGGGGATCGATCAGCCCCAGCATTTT	CASSFRGIDQPQHF
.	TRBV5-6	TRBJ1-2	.	TGTGCCAGCAGCCCCCGAATCCTCAGGGCCTATGGCTACACCTTC	CASSPRILRAYGYTF
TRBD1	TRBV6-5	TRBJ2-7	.	TGTGCCAGCAGCCGGACAGGACGCGACGGCGAGCAGTACTTC	CASSRTGRDGEQYF
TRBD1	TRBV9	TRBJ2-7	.	TGTGCCAGCAGCGTCCGGGACAGCAGCTACGAGCAGTACTTC	CASSVRDSSYEQYF
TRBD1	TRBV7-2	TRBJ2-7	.	TGTGCCAGCAGCCCCCAGACAGGGGCGGGGTACGAGCAGTACTTC	CASSPQTGAGYEQYF
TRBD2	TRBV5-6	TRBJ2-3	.	TGTGCCAGCGGTTTAAGGACTAGCGGCACAGATACGCAGTATTTT	CASGLRTSGTDTQYF
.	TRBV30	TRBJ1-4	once	TGTGCCTGGAGTTCAGACAGCTATGAAAAACTGTTTTTT	CAWSSDSYEKLFF
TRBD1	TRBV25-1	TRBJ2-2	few	TGTGCCAGCGGGACAGGGGACACCGGGGAGCTGTTTTTT	CASGTGDTGELFF
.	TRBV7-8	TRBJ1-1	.	TGTGCCAGCAGCGCTCGACAGCTCGCCACTGAAGCTTTCTTT	CASSARQLATEAFF
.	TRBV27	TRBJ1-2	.	TGTGCCAGCAGTTCGAATCCAGGGCAAGGGTGGAGAGGCTACACCTTC	CASSSNPGQGWRGYTF
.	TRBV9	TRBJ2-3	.	TGTGCCAGCAGCGTAAATGCGGTCACAGATACGCAGTATTTT	CASSVNAVTDTQYF
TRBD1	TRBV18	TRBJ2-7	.	TGTGCCAGCTCACCCGGGACAGGGGGCGCAGAACAGTACTTC	CASSPGTGGAEQYF
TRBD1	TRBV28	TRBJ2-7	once	TGTGCCAGCAGTTCGGACAGGGATACCTACGAGCAGTACTTC	CASSSDRDTYEQYF
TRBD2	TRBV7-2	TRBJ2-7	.	TGTGCCAGCAGCTTAGCTAGCGGGGGTCGTAGGGAGCAGTACTTC	CASSLASGGRREQYF
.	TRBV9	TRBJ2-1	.	TGTGCCAGCAGCGTAGGAGGGTCGGCCTACAATGAGCAGTTCTTC	CASSVGGSAYNEQFF
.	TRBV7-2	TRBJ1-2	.	TGTGCCAGCAGCTTTCAATCAGGGACAACGGACTATGGCTACACCTTC	CASSFQSGTTDYGYTF
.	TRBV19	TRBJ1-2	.	TGTGCCAGTAGTCCACGGGACTTGATCGTCGTTGGCTATGGCTACACCTTC	CASSPRDLIVVGYGYTF
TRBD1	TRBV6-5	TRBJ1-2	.	TGTGCCAGCAAGATGACAGGGTTGGACTATGGCTACACCTTC	CASKMTGLDYGYTF
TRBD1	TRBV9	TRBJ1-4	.	TGTGCCAGCAGCAAACAGGGGGCTTATGAAAAACTGTTTTTT	CASSKQGAYEKLFF
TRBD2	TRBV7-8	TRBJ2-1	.	TGTGCCAGCAGCTTTCTAGCGGTAAACTCCTACAATGAGCAGTTCTTC	CASSFLAVNSYNEQFF
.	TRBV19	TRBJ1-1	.	TGTGCCAGCGTCTCCGGGGAAGAAGCTTTCTTT	CASVSGEEAFF
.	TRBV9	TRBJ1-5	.	TGTGCCAGCAGCGTAGAAGGGGTGCGGCAGCCCCAGCATTTT	CASSVEGVRQPQHF
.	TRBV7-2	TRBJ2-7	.	TGTGCCAGCAGCTTAGCTCGGGCAGGGTACTACGAGCAGTACTTC	CASSLARAGYYEQYF
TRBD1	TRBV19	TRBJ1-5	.	TGTGCCAGTAGTTCAGGCGGACAGGGCATTCAGCCCCAGCATTTT	CASSSGGQGIQPQHF